Listed below are T cell receptor beta chains from one sample, sequenced in a study of sequential checkpoint blockade in melanoma. Method: immunoSEQ multiplex PCR; TCRdb's copy keeps in-frame clones and lacks some. The table records 25,000 to 35,000 clones, 75% to 85% of them present only once. This sample comprised CD8+ T cells sorted from blood (inferred from file names), obtained from a patient given nivolumab and ipilimumab in sequence. The origin of the receptors is a human donor with melanoma. CDR3s include the opening cysteine and the closing phenylalanine or tryptophan.

cdr3_aa v_call
CASSQDIAIYEQYF TRBV4-1
CASSLTAGDGYTF TRBV7-9
CASSSSSGTTDEQFF TRBV11-2
CASSLGTSGRANEQFF TRBV5-4
CASSFRTSGGYNEQFF TRBV28
CASWERDTQYF TRBV19
CASSLSASNHEQYF TRBV27
CASSRSGTESNQPQHF TRBV27
CASGAVLSGANVLTF TRBV6-1
CASSLDRYSGNTIYF TRBV5-5
CASSPAASGIQYF TRBV4-1
CASSGLDSNYGYTF TRBV28
CASSVALVGQGSYEQYF TRBV9
CASSARRTGLGNYGYTF TRBV9
CASSLRGNYYEQYF TRBV11-1
CSLAGNSGLSTDTQYF TRBV29-1
CASSFQGSTDTQYF TRBV7-6
CASSPTGKLNTEAFF TRBV7-8
CASSLLAAEAFF TRBV6-6
CASSSVVEQYF TRBV13
CASSGLPGSTDTQYF TRBV6-4
CASSAGTSGTYEQYF TRBV9
CASSLNTLEYEQYF TRBV7-9
CASSPEAGPNQPQHF TRBV18
CASSVGDRQVETYEKLFF TRBV9
CASSLVSGDRLYGYTF TRBV5-1
CASSPRDSYEQFF TRBV7-9
CAISESEGNTEAFF TRBV10-3
CASSQDRGPYEQFF TRBV27
CATAKITSGQTYEQYF TRBV2
CASSAYGATNEKLFF TRBV9
CASSLSLAQATLPSNYGYTF TRBV27
CASSQDQGSSGNTIYF TRBV4-1
CASSQEGTGINYGYTF TRBV4-2
CASSTNPINEQFF TRBV19
CASSQQEGDGNTEAFF TRBV14
CASSQARGSADTQYF TRBV4-2
CASSVRQDDRETQYF TRBV6-4
CASSAGYEQYF TRBV9
CASSYAASGRDEQFF TRBV6-5
CASSLRRRESYNEQFF TRBV4-3
CASSQGQTSGDYNEQFF TRBV4-2
CASSQGPPYEQYF TRBV4-1
CASSLTERGSTDTQYF TRBV7-3
CASSDEPGPNEQFF TRBV2
CASGLGPPIYEQYF TRBV12-5
CASSQGFGAKNIQYF TRBV4-1
CASSLGTGFEETQYF TRBV5-1
CASSPGGNEQYF TRBV6-1
CASSHTTLAGGLEEQFF TRBV18
CASSLVGTGGGKSNQPQHF TRBV28